This is a list of T cell receptor beta chains from one sample in a study of blood T cell repertoires in COVID-19. Profiled with immunoSEQ multiplex PCR; TCRdb holds only in-frame clones, not every one. The data show around 270,000 clones, with around nine tenths seen just once and about 2% held by the top ten. The sequenced sample was peripheral blood. The origin of the receptors is a young man with active or convalescent COVID-19. CDR3s include the opening cysteine and the closing phenylalanine or tryptophan. Fields, in order: clone size, J gene, V gene, D gene, CDR3 DNA, CDR3 protein. D genes are given only for firm matches. Clone sizes are given selectively: once, few, many, or a class where the clone is expanded.

NA | TRBJ1-1 | TRBV5-1 | TRBD1 | TGCGCCAGCAGCCTGGAAGGACAGGGAATGACTGAAGCTTTCTTT | CASSLEGQGMTEAFF
NA | TRBJ1-6 | TRBV7-9 | NA | TGTGCCAGCAGCGTGTCCAGTCTGGATTCACCCCTCCACTTT | CASSVSSLDSPLHF
few | TRBJ1-2 | TRBV7-8 | TRBD1 | TGTGCCAGCAGCTCAACCGGGACAGGGAGTCGTTACACCTTC | CASSSTGTGSRYTF
NA | TRBJ1-2 | TRBV25-1 | TRBD1 | TGTGCCAGCAGCGTTACAACAGGGGATCTGTTCTATGGCTACACCTTC | CASSVTTGDLFYGYTF
once | TRBJ1-1 | TRBV5-4 | NA | TGTGCCAGCAGCTTGGCCGAGGGCCGTGGGGCTTTCTTT | CASSLAEGRGAFF
NA | TRBJ2-7 | TRBV11-2 | NA | TGTGCCAGCAGCTTCTCCACTGAGTACGAGCAGTACTTC | CASSFSTEYEQYF
NA | TRBJ1-6 | TRBV6-5 | NA | TGTGCCAGCAGTAGGATGGGGGGTGATAATTCACCCCTCCACTTT | CASSRMGGDNSPLHF
NA | TRBJ1-2 | TRBV24-1 | NA | TGTGCCACCAGTGATGAAGCCTTTGATGGCTACACCTTC | CATSDEAFDGYTF
NA | TRBJ1-3 | TRBV9 | NA | TGTGCCAGCAGCGCCAACCGCCAGATCTCTGGAAACACCATATATTTT | CASSANRQISGNTIYF
NA | TRBJ2-3 | TRBV19 | NA | TGTGCCAGTAGTATAGAGGCCCTCACAGATACGCAGTATTTT | CASSIEALTDTQYF
NA | TRBJ2-7 | TRBV6-5 | TRBD2 | TGTGCCAGCAGTTACTCGTATAGCGGGGGGGATCACGAGCAGTACTTC | CASSYSYSGGDHEQYF
NA | TRBJ1-3 | TRBV4-3 | TRBD1 | TGCGCCAGCAGCGAAGGGACAGAATCTGGAAACACCATATATTTT | CASSEGTESGNTIYF
NA | TRBJ2-4 | TRBV19 | NA | TGTGCCAGCTCGGAGGTCCGAAACGCACAAAACATTCAGTACTTC | CASSEVRNAQNIQYF
NA | TRBJ1-5 | TRBV19 | NA | TGTGCCAGTAGTATCGGGGTTGAGGGCAATCAGCCCCAGCATTTT | CASSIGVEGNQPQHF
NA | TRBJ1-1 | TRBV6-5 | NA | TGTGCCAGCAGTTCCTGGCAGGCGGGCCAGGAAGCTTTCTTT | CASSSWQAGQEAFF
NA | TRBJ2-5 | TRBV10-3 | NA | TGTGCCATCAGATTTGCAGAACAAGAGACCCAGTACTTC | CAIRFAEQETQYF
NA | TRBJ1-2 | TRBV18 | NA | TGTGCCAGCTCACCAGAACCGGACAGTTTGTATGGCTACACCTTC | CASSPEPDSLYGYTF
NA | TRBJ1-6 | TRBV11-2 | TRBD1 | TGTGCCAGCAGCGCACGTCTATATCTCGGACAGGGAGGTTCACCCCTCCACTTT | CASSARLYLGQGGSPLHF
NA | TRBJ2-7 | TRBV10-1 | NA | TGCGCCAGCAGTGAGGTGGCAGGTCCTGACTACGAGCAGTACTTC | CASSEVAGPDYEQYF
NA | TRBJ2-7 | TRBV5-5 | NA | TGTGCCAGCAGCTTGGCCGGCTGGACAGAGAGCTCCTACGAGCAGTACTTC | CASSLAGWTESSYEQYF
few | TRBJ1-1 | TRBV19 | NA | TGTGCCAGCCAAGTCAGGGTGGGAACTGAAGCTTTCTTT | CASQVRVGTEAFF
NA | TRBJ1-1 | TRBV19 | TRBD1 | TGTGCCAGTAGTAGGCGTCAGACAGGGGCGGGTGTTACTGAAGCTTTCTTT | CASSRRQTGAGVTEAFF
NA | TRBJ2-5 | TRBV9 | TRBD2 | TGTGCCAGCAGTCGACTAGCGGGGGGGCCAGGAGAGACCCAGTACTTC | CASSRLAGGPGETQYF
NA | TRBJ1-2 | TRBV5-1 | TRBD1 | TGCGCCAGCAGCGCGGACAGGGGTAAGGGCTACACCTTC | CASSADRGKGYTF
once | TRBJ2-2 | TRBV7-3 | NA | TGTGCCAGCAGCTTAGGCGCGGCCAGGGAGGCCGGGGAGCTGTTTTTT | CASSLGAAREAGELFF
NA | TRBJ2-7 | TRBV21-1 | NA | TGTGCCAGACCGCAGGGGAAGCACGAGCAGTACTTC | CARPQGKHEQYF
NA | TRBJ1-2 | TRBV11-2 | TRBD1 | TGTGCCAGCAGCTTATTCGACCTGGACAGGGAGGTCCTCTATGGCTACACCTTC | CASSLFDLDREVLYGYTF
NA | TRBJ1-5 | TRBV6-2/TRBV6-3 | TRBD1 | TGTGCCAGCAGTTATCCAATCGGGACAGGGGGGATCCTAAGGAGCAATCAGCCCCAGCATTTT | CASSYPIGTGGILRSNQPQHF
NA | TRBJ2-7 | TRBV6-5 | TRBD1 | TGTGCCACCTGGGACAGGAAACCTCCCTACGAGCAGTACTTC | CATWDRKPPYEQYF
NA | TRBJ1-3 | TRBV12-3/TRBV12-4 | NA | TGTGCCAGCTCGCGGGGGTTCGGAAACACCATATATTTT | CASSRGFGNTIYF
NA | TRBJ2-1 | TRBV6-1 | TRBD2 | TGTGCCAGCAGTGAAGTGGGGGGGGAGTACGGCAATGAGCAGTTCTTC | CASSEVGGEYGNEQFF
NA | TRBJ2-3 | TRBV20-1 | NA | TGCAGTGCTAGACTAGGAGATACGCAGTATTTT | CSARLGDTQYF
NA | TRBJ1-1 | TRBV5-6 | TRBD1 | TGTGCCAGCAGCCCGGACAGGGACACTGAAGCTTTCTTT | CASSPDRDTEAFF
NA | TRBJ2-2 | TRBV4-2 | TRBD2 | TGTGCCAGCAGCCAAGATTTCGAGGGACTAGCGGGGGGCGCCACCGGGGAGCTGTTTTTT | CASSQDFEGLAGGATGELFF
NA | TRBJ1-2 | TRBV20-1 | NA | TGCAGTGCTAGTATGGGGACAACTAACTATGGCTACACCTTC | CSASMGTTNYGYTF
NA | TRBJ1-5 | TRBV3-1/TRBV3-2 | NA | TGTGCCAGCAGCCAAGGTCACTCGGGCAATCAGCCCCAGCATTTT | CASSQGHSGNQPQHF
NA | TRBJ1-2 | TRBV19 | NA | TGTGCCAGTAGTCTGATGGGGGCTCTTAACTATGGCTACACCTTC | CASSLMGALNYGYTF